The clone carrying this T cell receptor (beta chain) was detected many times. Its cognate antigen is unknown. The sample is drawn from a study of T-cell memory formation after mild COVID-19. The study's findings and limits: Most CD4+ clones that shrank were in CM and EM, while CD8+ ones turned up in EMRA.

The CDR3 length is 15 residues. V was pared by 6 bases and J by 3 bases, with 5 bases of the junction left unmatched. In TCRdb, the 5' RACE reads were re-called with MiXCR into one record per CDR3 protein. The profile shows 400,000 to 500,000 distinct CDR3 sequences, 20% of them singletons. The TCR sequence derives from an adult woman who had mild COVID-19 (a few samples of this study predate the infection). Cell type and time point are not known. The source material was PBMCs or a T cell subset sorted from them (not recorded which). The chain is built from TRBV12-3 or TRBV12-4 and TRBJ2-1, with TRBD2 matching 10 bases. The CDR3 DNA reads TGTGCCAGCAGGGGACTAGCGAGGGGCTACAATGAGCAGTTCTTC. Translated: CASRGLARGYNEQFF.